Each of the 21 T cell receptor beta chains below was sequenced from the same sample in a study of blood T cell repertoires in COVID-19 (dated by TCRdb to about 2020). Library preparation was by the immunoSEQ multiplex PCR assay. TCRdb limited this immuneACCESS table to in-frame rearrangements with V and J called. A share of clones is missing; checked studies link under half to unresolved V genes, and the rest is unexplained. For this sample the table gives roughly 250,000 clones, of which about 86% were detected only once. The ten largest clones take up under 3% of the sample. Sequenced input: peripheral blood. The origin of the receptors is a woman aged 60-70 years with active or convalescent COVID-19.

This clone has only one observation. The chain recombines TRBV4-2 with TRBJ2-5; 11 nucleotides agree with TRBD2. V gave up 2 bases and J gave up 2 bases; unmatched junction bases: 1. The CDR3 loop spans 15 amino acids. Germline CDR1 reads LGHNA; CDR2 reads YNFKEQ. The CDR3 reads CASSQIAGGQETQYF. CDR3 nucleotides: TGTGCCAGCAGCCAAATAGCGGGGGGGCAAGAGACCCAGTACTTC.

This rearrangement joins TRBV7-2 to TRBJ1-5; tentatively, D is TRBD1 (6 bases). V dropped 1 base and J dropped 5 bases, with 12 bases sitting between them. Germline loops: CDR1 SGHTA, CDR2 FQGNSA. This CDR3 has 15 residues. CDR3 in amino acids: CASSLDRGGDQPQHF. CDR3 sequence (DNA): TGTGCCAGCAGCTTAGATCGGGGGGGCGATCAGCCCCAGCATTTT.

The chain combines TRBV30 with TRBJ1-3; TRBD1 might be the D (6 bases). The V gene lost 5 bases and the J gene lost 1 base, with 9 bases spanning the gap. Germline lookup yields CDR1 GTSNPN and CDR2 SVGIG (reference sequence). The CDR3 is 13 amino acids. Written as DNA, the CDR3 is TGTGCCTGGTACAGGGTATCTGGAAACACCATATATTTT. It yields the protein CAWYRVSGNTIYF.

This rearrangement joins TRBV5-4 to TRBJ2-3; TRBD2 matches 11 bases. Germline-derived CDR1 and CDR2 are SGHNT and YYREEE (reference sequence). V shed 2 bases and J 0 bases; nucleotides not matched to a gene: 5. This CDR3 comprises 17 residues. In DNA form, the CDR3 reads TGTGCCAGCAGCTTTAGGACTAGCGGGCTAAGCACAGATACGCAGTATTTT. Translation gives CASSFRTSGLSTDTQYF. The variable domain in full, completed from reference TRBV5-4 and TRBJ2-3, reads ETGVTQSPTHLIKTRGQQVTLRCSSQSGHNTVSWYQQALGQGPQFIFQYYREEENGRGNFPPRFSGLQFPNYSSELNVNALELDDSALYLCASSFRTSGLSTDTQYFGPGTRLTVL.

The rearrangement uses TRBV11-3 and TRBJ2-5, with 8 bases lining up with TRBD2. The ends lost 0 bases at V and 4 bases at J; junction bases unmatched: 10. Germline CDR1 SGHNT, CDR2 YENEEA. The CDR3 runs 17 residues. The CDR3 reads CASSLDHGGGGGETQYF. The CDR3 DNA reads TGTGCCAGCAGCTTAGATCACGGGGGGGGCGGCGGAGAGACCCAGTACTTC. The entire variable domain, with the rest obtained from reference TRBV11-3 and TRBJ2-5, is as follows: EAGVVQSPRYKIIEKKQPVAFWCNPISGHNTLYWYLQNLGQGPELLIRYENEEAVDDSQLPKDRFSAERLKGVDSTLKIQPAELGDSAVYLCASSLDHGGGGGETQYFGPGTRLLVL.

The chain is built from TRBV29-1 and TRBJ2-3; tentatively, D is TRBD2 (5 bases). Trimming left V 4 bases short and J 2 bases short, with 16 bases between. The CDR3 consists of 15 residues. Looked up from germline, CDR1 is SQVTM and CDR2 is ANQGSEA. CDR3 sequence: CSVGAGPGNTDTQYF. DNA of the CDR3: TGCAGCGTTGGGGCTGGGCCGGGAAACACAGATACGCAGTATTTT.

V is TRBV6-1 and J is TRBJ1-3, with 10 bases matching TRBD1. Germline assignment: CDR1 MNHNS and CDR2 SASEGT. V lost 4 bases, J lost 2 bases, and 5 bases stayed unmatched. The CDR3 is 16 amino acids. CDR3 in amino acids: CASSVRQGAAGNTIYF. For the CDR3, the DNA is TGTGCCAGCAGTGTCAGACAGGGGGCGGCTGGAAACACCATATATTTT.

The CDR3 bases are TGTGCCATCAGTGAGTATTCGACTAGCGGGGGGGACAATGAGCAGTTCTTC. As protein: CAISEYSTSGGDNEQFF. V is TRBV10-3 and J is TRBJ2-1, with 14 bases aligning to TRBD2. The germline V gene encodes CDR1 ENHRY and CDR2 SYGVKD. With 1 base clipped from V and 5 bases from J, the junction kept 4 bases outside the gene matches. The CDR3 has 17 amino acids.

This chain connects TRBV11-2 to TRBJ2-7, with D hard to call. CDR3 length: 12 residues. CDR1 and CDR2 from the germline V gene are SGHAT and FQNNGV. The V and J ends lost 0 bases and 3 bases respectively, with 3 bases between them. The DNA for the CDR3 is TGTGCCAGCAGCTTAGACCGCTACGAGCAGTACTTC. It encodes CASSLDRYEQYF.

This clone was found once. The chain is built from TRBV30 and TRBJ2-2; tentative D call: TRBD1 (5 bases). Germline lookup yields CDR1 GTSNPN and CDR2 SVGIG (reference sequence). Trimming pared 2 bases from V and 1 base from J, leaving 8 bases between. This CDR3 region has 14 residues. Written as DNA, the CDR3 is TGTGCCTGGAGTAAGGGGTGGAACACCGGGGAGCTGTTTTTT. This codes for CAWSKGWNTGELFF.

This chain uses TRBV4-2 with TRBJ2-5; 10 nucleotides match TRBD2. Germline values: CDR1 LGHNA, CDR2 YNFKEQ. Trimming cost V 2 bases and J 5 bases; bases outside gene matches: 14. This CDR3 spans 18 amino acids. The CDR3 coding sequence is TGTGCCAGCAGCCAAAAGAACCTAGCGGGGGCCACACAGGAGACCCAGTACTTC. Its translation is CASSQKNLAGATQETQYF.

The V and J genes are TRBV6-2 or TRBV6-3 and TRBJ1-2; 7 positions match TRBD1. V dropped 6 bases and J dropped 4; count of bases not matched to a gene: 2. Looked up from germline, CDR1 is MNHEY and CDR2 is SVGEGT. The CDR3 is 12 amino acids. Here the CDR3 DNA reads TGTGCCAGCAGCCCAGGGGGCTATGGCTACACCTTC. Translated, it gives CASSPGGYGYTF.

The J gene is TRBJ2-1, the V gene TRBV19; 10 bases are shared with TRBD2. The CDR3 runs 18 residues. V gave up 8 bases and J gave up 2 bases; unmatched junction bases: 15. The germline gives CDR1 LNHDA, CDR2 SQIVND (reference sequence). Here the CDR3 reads CASGKASGGLRPYNEQFF. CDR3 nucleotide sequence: TGTGCCAGTGGGAAGGCTAGCGGGGGTCTACGTCCCTACAATGAGCAGTTCTTC.

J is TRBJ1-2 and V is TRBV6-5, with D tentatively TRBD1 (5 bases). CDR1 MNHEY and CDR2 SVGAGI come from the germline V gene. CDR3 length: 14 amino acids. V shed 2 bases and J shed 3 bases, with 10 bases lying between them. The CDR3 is CASSYAGLDYGYTF. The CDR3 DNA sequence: TGTGCCAGCAGTTACGCAGGGCTGGACTATGGCTACACCTTC.

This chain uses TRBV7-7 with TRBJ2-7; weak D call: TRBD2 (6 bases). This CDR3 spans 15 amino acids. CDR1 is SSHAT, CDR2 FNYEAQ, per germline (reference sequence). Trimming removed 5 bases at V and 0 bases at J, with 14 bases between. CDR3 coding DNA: TGTGCCAGCAGCGTGTCATGGGGGGACTCCTACGAGCAGTACTTC. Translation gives CASSVSWGDSYEQYF.

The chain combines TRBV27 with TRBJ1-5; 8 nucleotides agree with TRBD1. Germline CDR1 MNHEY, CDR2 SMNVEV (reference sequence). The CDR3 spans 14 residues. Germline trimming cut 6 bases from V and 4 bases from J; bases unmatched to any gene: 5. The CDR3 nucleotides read TGTGCCAGCAGCGACCAGGGGGCTAATCAGCCCCAGCATTTT. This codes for CASSDQGANQPQHF.

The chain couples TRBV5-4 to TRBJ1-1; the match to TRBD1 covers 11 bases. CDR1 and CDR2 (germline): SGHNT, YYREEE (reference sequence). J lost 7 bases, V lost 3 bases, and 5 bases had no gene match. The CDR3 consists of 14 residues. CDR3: CASSWDRGSSEAFF. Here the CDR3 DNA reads TGTGCCAGCAGCTGGGACAGGGGGAGTAGTGAAGCTTTCTTT.

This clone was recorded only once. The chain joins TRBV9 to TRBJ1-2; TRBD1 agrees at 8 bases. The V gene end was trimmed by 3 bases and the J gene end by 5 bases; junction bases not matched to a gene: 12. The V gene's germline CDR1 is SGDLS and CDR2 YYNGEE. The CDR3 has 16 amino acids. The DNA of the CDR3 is TGTGCCAGCAGCGCCTCACCCCGGACAGGGCGGTATGGCTACACCTTC. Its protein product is CASSASPRTGRYGYTF.

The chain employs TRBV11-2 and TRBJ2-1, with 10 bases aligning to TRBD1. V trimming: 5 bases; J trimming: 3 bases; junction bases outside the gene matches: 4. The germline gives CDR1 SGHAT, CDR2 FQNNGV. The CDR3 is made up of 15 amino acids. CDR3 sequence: CASSPDRGLYNEQFF. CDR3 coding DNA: TGTGCCAGCAGCCCAGACAGGGGGCTCTACAATGAGCAGTTCTTC.

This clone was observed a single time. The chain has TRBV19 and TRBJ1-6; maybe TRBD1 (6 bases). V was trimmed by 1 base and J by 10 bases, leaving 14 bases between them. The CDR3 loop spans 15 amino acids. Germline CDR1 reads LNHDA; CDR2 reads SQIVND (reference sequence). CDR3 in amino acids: CASSIGTGSDSPLHF. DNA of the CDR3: TGTGCCAGTAGTATAGGAACAGGGTCTGACTCACCCCTCCACTTT.

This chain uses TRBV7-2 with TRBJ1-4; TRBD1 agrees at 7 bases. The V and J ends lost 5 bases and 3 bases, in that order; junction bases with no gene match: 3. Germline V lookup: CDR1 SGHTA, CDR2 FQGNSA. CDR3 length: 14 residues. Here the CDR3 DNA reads TGTGCCAGCAGCCCGGACAGGTCTAATGAAAAACTGTTTTTT. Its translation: CASSPDRSNEKLFF.